This T cell receptor beta chain was sequenced in a study of control samples from healthy donors and cancer patients. The CDR3 extends over 11 amino acids. Germline V CDR1 and CDR2: SQVTM, ANQGSEA. Trimming left V 5 bases short and J 4 bases short, with 8 bases between. Sequencing used immunoSEQ multiplex PCR; TCRdb keeps in-frame clones, though not all of them. The sample records roughly 60,000 clones, 94% being singletons. This TCR derives from a man younger than 45 in good health. The specimen sequenced was blood. The V call is TRBV29-1, the J call TRBJ1-2; D is unclear. In DNA, the CDR3 is TGCAGCGTTCTGGCATCCTATGGCTACACCTTC. This codes for CSVLASYGYTF.